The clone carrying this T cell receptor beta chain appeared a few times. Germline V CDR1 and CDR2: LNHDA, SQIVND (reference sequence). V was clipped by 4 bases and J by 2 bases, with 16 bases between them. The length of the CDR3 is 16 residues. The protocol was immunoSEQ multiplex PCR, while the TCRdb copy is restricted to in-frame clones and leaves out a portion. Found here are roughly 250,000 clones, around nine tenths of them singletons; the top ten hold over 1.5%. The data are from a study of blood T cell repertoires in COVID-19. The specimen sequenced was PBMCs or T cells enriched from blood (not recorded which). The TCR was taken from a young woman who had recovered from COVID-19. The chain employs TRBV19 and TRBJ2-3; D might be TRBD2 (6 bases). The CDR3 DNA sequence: TGTGCCAGTAGTAAGGGGACTCGAATGCCCACAGATACGCAGTATTTT. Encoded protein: CASSKGTRMPTDTQYF. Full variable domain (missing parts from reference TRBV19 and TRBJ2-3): DGGITQSPKYLFRKEGQNVTLSCEQNLNHDAMYWYRQDPGQGLRLIYYSQIVNDFQKGDIAEGYSVSREKKESFPLTVTSAQKNPTAFYLCASSKGTRMPTDTQYFGPGTRLTVL.